These 12 T cell receptor beta chains originate from one sample sequenced in a study of T cell responses to AZD1222 COVID-19 vaccine. TCRdb's table, derived via immunoSEQ multiplex PCR, lists solely in-frame clones and lacks some. The sample has 120,000 or so clones, about 88% seen once. This sample comprised peripheral blood, obtained 28 days after the second AZD1222 dose. The receptors were sampled from an adult who received the AZD1222 COVID-19 vaccine.

The gene calls are TRBV20-1 and TRBJ1-1; tentatively, D is TRBD1 (6 bases). The V end lost 4 bases, the J end lost 2 bases, and 14 bases lay between the germline ends. The CDR3 runs 14 residues. From germline, CDR1 is DFQATT and CDR2 SNEGSKA (reference sequence). In nucleotides, the CDR3 is TGCAGTGCTAATGACCCAGGGGAAAACACTGAAGCTTTCTTT. Translating gives CSANDPGENTEAFF.

In this sample, this clone turned up once. The chain carries TRBV11-2 and TRBJ1-6; the D gene is possibly TRBD1 (5 bases). This CDR3 contains 14 residues. Deletions cut 3 bases from V and 9 bases from J, with 12 bases between. Germline loops: CDR1 SGHAT, CDR2 FQNNGV. CDR3 DNA sequence: TGTGCCAGCAGCTTTTCAGGGTCTAGTTCACCCCTCCACTTT. Translated: CASSFSGSSSPLHF.

V usage is TRBV19 and J usage is TRBJ1-2; the D gene is possibly TRBD1 (5 bases). The CDR3 spans 17 residues. Trimming took 5 bases from V and 1 from J, leaving 20 bases between them. The germline CDR1 and CDR2 sequences are LNHDA and SQIVND (reference sequence). CDR3 sequence (DNA): TGTGCCAGTAGTCCCACGGGGCGGCTCCTTGATAACTATGGCTACACCTTC. Amino acids: CASSPTGRLLDNYGYTF.

The chain uses TRBV2 and TRBJ2-1; a weak D match, TRBD2 (6 bases). V dropped 8 bases and J dropped 0 bases, with 11 bases sitting between them. This CDR3 comprises 14 residues. The germline gives CDR1 SNHLY, CDR2 FYNNEI. The CDR3, as DNA: TGTGCCAGCGGGAGGCAGAGCTCCTACAATGAGCAGTTCTTC. This encodes CASGRQSSYNEQFF.

This chain links TRBV7-9 with TRBJ1-2; the D is unclear. This CDR3 region has 15 residues. Trimming shortened V by 4 bases and J by 6 bases, and 18 bases separated the two germline ends. The germline CDR1 and CDR2 sequences are SEHNR and FQNEAQ (reference sequence). Here the CDR3 reads CASSSVFGESNGYTF. In DNA form, the CDR3 reads TGTGCCAGCAGCTCCGTTTTTGGGGAATCGAATGGCTACACCTTC.

The CDR3 sequence is CASRRGGGGEAFF. CDR3 coding DNA: TGTGCCAGCAGACGTGGAGGGGGCGGTGAAGCTTTCTTT. The chain recombines TRBV3-1 (or the pseudogene TRBV3-2) with TRBJ1-1, with TRBD1 matching 7 bases. This CDR3 is 13 amino acids long. The V and J ends lost 6 bases and 7 bases, in that order; junction bases with no gene match: 8. Germline values: CDR1 LGHDT, CDR2 YNNKEL (reference sequence).

V is TRBV11-1 and J is TRBJ2-6; TRBD1 aligns across 8 bases. Unmatched junction bases numbered 5, after V lost 5 bases and J lost 2 bases. This CDR3 contains 16 residues. Germline V gene data show CDR1 as SGHAT and CDR2 as FQDESV (reference sequence). CDR3: CASSLRQGPGANVLTF. The CDR3 region has the DNA TGTGCCAGCAGCCTCAGACAGGGGCCTGGGGCCAACGTCCTGACTTTC.

The V call is TRBV6-6, the J call TRBJ1-1; maybe TRBD1 (5 bases). Trimming stripped 5 bases from V and 0 bases from J, with 13 bases between. This CDR3 is built from 15 residues. Germline V CDR1 and CDR2: MNHNY, SVGAGI (reference sequence). CDR3 coding DNA: TGTGCCAGCAGTAGTCAAGGGGTCATGAACACTGAAGCTTTCTTT. It codes for CASSSQGVMNTEAFF.

The J gene is TRBJ1-5, the V gene TRBV11-2; D possibly corresponds to TRBD1 (5 bases). Germline CDR1 reads SGHAT; CDR2 reads FQNNGV. V was clipped by 5 bases and J by 7 bases, with 12 bases between them. The length of the CDR3 is 13 residues. For the CDR3, the DNA is TGTGCCAGCAGCCCAGGGATGCGACAGCCCCAGCATTTT. Its protein is CASSPGMRQPQHF.

This sequence joins TRBV30 and TRBJ1-6; D not certain. Deletions cut 3 bases from V and 10 bases from J, with 10 bases between. The CDR3 extends over 12 amino acids. Per the germline V gene, CDR1 is GTSNPN and CDR2 is SVGIG (reference sequence). CDR3 residues: CAWSQPSSPLHF. CDR3 bases: TGTGCCTGGAGCCAACCGTCCTCACCCCTCCACTTT.

The chain couples TRBV10-3 to TRBJ2-1, with 7 bases matching TRBD1. The germline V gene has CDR1 ENHRY and CDR2 SYGVKD. Losses at the gene ends were 0 bases for V and 16 bases for J; bases not matched to a gene: 9. This CDR3 spans 13 amino acids. The CDR3, as DNA: TGTGCCATCAGTGAGTCCACAGGGGTTTCAAGATTCTTC. It translates to CAISESTGVSRFF.

The V call is TRBV6-5, the J call TRBJ1-6; 9 bases are a match to TRBD1. CDR3 length equals 14 residues. Looked up from germline, CDR1 is MNHEY and CDR2 is SVGAGI. Unmatched junction bases numbered 2, after V lost 6 bases and J lost 5 bases. CDR3 nucleotides: TGTGCCAGCAGCACAGGGGGCGATAATTCACCCCTCCACTTT. As protein: CASSTGGDNSPLHF.